Presented here are 25 T cell receptor beta chains from one specimen sequenced in a study of OX40 agonist ivuxolimab in advanced cancers. Repertoires were generated with immunoSEQ multiplex PCR, while TCRdb's copy carries only in-frame clones and drops some. The sample yields approximately 60,000 clones, almost 85% seen once. Sequences were derived from CD4+ or CD8+ T cells sorted from blood, sampled in a trial of the OX40 agonist ivuxolimab. Source of these receptors: an adult with an advanced solid tumor such as melanoma, head and neck, liver or kidney cancer.

V is TRBV29-1 and J is TRBJ2-7; D perhaps matches TRBD2 (5 bases). V lost 6 bases to trimming and J lost 5 bases, with 20 bases between them. The germline V gene encodes CDR1 SQVTM and CDR2 ANQGSEA. This CDR3 comprises 14 residues. The CDR3 region has the DNA TGCAGCGTCGTCTCGCGGGTCCTCAGTAACGAGCAGTACTTC. Encoded protein: CSVVSRVLSNEQYF.

The chain combines TRBV7-3 with TRBJ2-5; 9 bases align to TRBD2. The J call may be faulty, since TRBJ2-7 better matches the DNA end. The germline gives CDR1 SGHTA, CDR2 FQGTGA. The CDR3 has 15 residues. The CDR3 DNA follows: TGTGCCAGCAGCTTAGGAGCGGGGGGTGCCTACGAGCAGTACTTC. This gives the protein CASSLGAGGAYEQYF.

This clone was recorded once. DNA of the CDR3: TGTGCCAGCAGCTTATTGCGTTCGGGGGGCGATACGCAGTATTTT. As protein: CASSLLRSGGDTQYF. The chain combines TRBV7-2 with TRBJ2-3, with D maybe TRBD2 (7 bases). Trimming pared 2 bases from V and 6 bases from J, leaving 15 bases between. The CDR3 loop spans 15 amino acids. Germline V gene sequence: CDR1 SGHTA, CDR2 FQGNSA. The whole variable domain, filled in from reference TRBV7-2 and TRBJ2-3, reads GAGVSQSPSNKVTEKGKDVELRCDPISGHTALYWYRQSLGQGLEFLIYFQGNSAPDKSGLPSDRFSAERTGGSVSTLTIQRTQQEDSAVYLCASSLLRSGGDTQYFGPGTRLTVL.

V is TRBV7-2 and J is TRBJ2-1; the D gene is possibly TRBD1 (6 bases). CDR1 is SGHTA, CDR2 FQGNSA, per germline. The CDR3 runs to 16 residues. Trimming pared 3 bases from V and 0 bases from J, leaving 12 bases between. CDR3 sequence (DNA): TGTGCCAGCAGCTTGAATGGGGGCCGCTCCTACAATGAGCAGTTCTTC. Amino acid sequence: CASSLNGGRSYNEQFF.

This clone was recorded once. This CDR3 reads CASSQDDGLAVQGETQYF. CDR3 in DNA: TGCGCCAGCAGCCAAGATGATGGACTAGCGGTGCAGGGGGAGACCCAGTACTTC. This sequence joins TRBV4-1 and TRBJ2-5, with 10 bases fitting TRBD2. The trim removed 0 bases at V and 5 bases at J, leaving 12 bases unmatched. The germline V gene has CDR1 MGHRA and CDR2 YSYEKL. The CDR3 contains 18 residues.

The rearrangement joins TRBV4-1 to TRBJ2-7; 9 positions agree with TRBD1. There are 16 residues in the CDR3. The ends lost 4 bases at V and 5 bases at J; junction bases unmatched: 12. Germline V gives CDR1 MGHRA, CDR2 YSYEKL. CDR3 sequence (DNA): TGCGCCAGCAGCCTCATTCCGGGACAGGGATTTCACGAGCAGTACTTC. Its protein is CASSLIPGQGFHEQYF.

The DNA of the CDR3 is TGTGCCAGCCGACCGGGACAGGATAATTCACCCCTCCACTTT. Protein sequence: CASRPGQDNSPLHF. The V call is TRBV7-9, the J call TRBJ1-6; 8 nucleotides line up with TRBD1. The J segment lost 5 bases and the V segment lost 8 bases, leaving 5 bases of the junction unmatched. CDR1 SEHNR and CDR2 FQNEAQ come from the germline V gene (reference sequence). The CDR3 length is 14 residues.

The J gene is TRBJ1-6, the V gene TRBV7-6; D is ambiguous. Trimming pared 1 base from V and 2 bases from J, leaving 9 bases between. The germline V gene has CDR1 SGHVS and CDR2 FNYEAQ. The CDR3 runs to 16 residues. The CDR3 sequence: CASSLEGSTYNSPLHF. The CDR3 DNA is TGTGCCAGCAGCTTAGAAGGCAGCACCTATAATTCACCCCTCCACTTT. Looking up the rest from reference TRBV7-6 and TRBJ1-6 gives the full variable domain: GAGVSQSPRYKVTKRGQDVALRCDPISGHVSLYWYRQALGQGPEFLTYFNYEAQQDKSGLPNDRFSAERPEGSISTLTIQRTEQRDSAMYRCASSLEGSTYNSPLHFGNGTRLTVT.

V gene TRBV29-1 combines with J gene TRBJ1-4, with D perhaps matching TRBD1 (5 bases). Germline V lookup: CDR1 SQVTM, CDR2 ANQGSEA. This CDR3 comprises 12 residues. V was shortened by 6 bases and J by 8 bases, with 13 bases between the two germline ends. The DNA for the CDR3 is TGCAGCGTCGTCCAAGAGGGGGAAAAACTGTTTTTT. Translated: CSVVQEGEKLFF.

V is TRBV6-5 and J is TRBJ1-3; D is unresolved. The CDR3 has 16 amino acids. Trimming removed 2 bases at V and 0 bases at J, with 11 bases between. Per the germline V gene, CDR1 is MNHEY and CDR2 is SVGAGI. The CDR3 DNA reads as TGTGCCAGCAGTTACCTGTCCAGGACCTCTGGAAACACCATATATTTT. Protein: CASSYLSRTSGNTIYF.

In the case of this clone: Within the sample, other DNA sequences also encode this same CDR3. This rearrangement joins TRBV18 to TRBJ1-5; the match to TRBD1 covers 7 bases. This CDR3 spans 16 amino acids. CDR1 KGHSH and CDR2 LQKENI come from the germline V gene. J gave up 0 bases and V 3 bases, and 5 bases lay outside the gene matches. Here the CDR3 DNA reads TGTGCCAGCTCACCCGACAGGGCGGATAGCAATCAGCCCCAGCATTTT. Protein product: CASSPDRADSNQPQHF.

The chain has TRBV13 and TRBJ2-3; 7 positions match TRBD2. Trimming removed 1 base from V and 3 bases from J; junction bases left unmatched: 7. This CDR3 has 16 amino acids. Looked up from germline, CDR1 is PRHDT and CDR2 is FYEKMQ (reference sequence). CDR3 in DNA: TGTGCCAGCAGCTTAGAGGCGGGAGAAGGGACAGATACGCAGTATTTT. It is translated as CASSLEAGEGTDTQYF.

The chain couples TRBV7-2 to TRBJ2-3; unclear D gene. Trimming cost V 4 bases and J 2 bases, with 1 base left between them. Germline CDR1 reads SGHTA; CDR2 reads FQGNSA. The CDR3 runs 11 residues. The chain's CDR3 is CASSSTDTQYF. DNA for the CDR3: TGTGCCAGCAGCTCCACAGATACGCAGTATTTT. The whole variable domain, remainder taken from reference TRBV7-2 and TRBJ2-3, is GAGVSQSPSNKVTEKGKDVELRCDPISGHTALYWYRQSLGQGLEFLIYFQGNSAPDKSGLPSDRFSAERTGGSVSTLTIQRTQQEDSAVYLCASSSTDTQYFGPGTRLTVL.

The chain carries TRBV18 and TRBJ2-5; maybe TRBD1 (5 bases). V shed 8 bases and J shed 5 bases, with 15 bases lying between them. Germline-derived CDR1 and CDR2 are KGHSH and LQKENI. CDR3 length equals 13 residues. The CDR3 bases are TGTGCCAGCGGCACAGGCCAACTGGAGACCCAGTACTTC. Translated, it gives CASGTGQLETQYF.

This chain connects TRBV5-1 to TRBJ2-1; either TRBD1 or TRBD2 may supply D (5 bases each). Germline V gives CDR1 SGHRS, CDR2 YFSETQ. The CDR3 totals 16 residues. Trimming removed 7 bases at V and 8 bases at J, with 25 bases between. The CDR3 protein is CASSILGTAKGHEQFF. The CDR3 DNA is TGCGCCAGCTCTATCCTCGGGACCGCCAAGGGGCATGAGCAGTTCTTC.

The J gene is TRBJ1-3, the V gene TRBV11-3; 7 positions agree with TRBD1. With 4 bases clipped from V and 0 bases from J, the junction kept 18 bases outside the gene matches. CDR1 is SGHNT, CDR2 YENEEA, per germline. This CDR3 is built from 20 residues. CDR3 sequence: CASSSRGTANLLSSGNTIYF. The CDR3 region has the DNA TGTGCCAGCAGCTCCCGGGGGACAGCTAACTTACTATCCTCTGGAAACACCATATATTTT.

V is TRBV6-5 and J is TRBJ1-1, with no clear D. The CDR3 is made up of 13 amino acids. With 3 bases removed from V and 1 base from J, the gap between germline ends came to 6 bases. The germline V gene encodes CDR1 MNHEY and CDR2 SVGAGI. The CDR3 here is CASSYEGNTEAFF. The CDR3 DNA is TGTGCCAGCAGTTATGAGGGGAACACTGAAGCTTTCTTT.

The chain carries TRBV18 and TRBJ2-1; D is undetermined. Germline V lookup: CDR1 KGHSH, CDR2 LQKENI. There are 15 residues in the CDR3. V was pared by 0 bases and J by 6 bases, with 12 bases between. CDR3 sequence reads: CASSPPDGFGNEQFF. In DNA form, the CDR3 reads TGTGCCAGCTCACCACCCGATGGATTCGGCAATGAGCAGTTCTTC.

The chain employs TRBV5-4 and TRBJ2-3, with 7 bases identical to TRBD1. The CDR3 extends over 13 amino acids. V lost 1 base to trimming and J lost 6 bases; unmatched junction nucleotides: 2. The germline gives CDR1 SGHNT, CDR2 YYREEE (reference sequence). CDR3 nucleotide sequence: TGTGCCAGCAGCTTGAAGGGGGCCGATACGCAGTATTTT. This translates into CASSLKGADTQYF.

The rearrangement links TRBV4-3 to TRBJ1-1, with D possibly TRBD1 on 5 matching bases. The CDR3 spans 14 residues. Per the germline V gene, CDR1 is LGHNA and CDR2 is YSLEER. V lost 0 bases, J lost 7 bases, and 12 bases lay in between. The CDR3 is CASSQERGRGEAFF. In DNA form, the CDR3 reads TGCGCCAGCAGCCAAGAACGGGGGAGAGGTGAAGCTTTCTTT.

The DNA of the CDR3 is TGTGCCAGCAGTTTAAGAGGCTGGCGGAATCAGCCCCAGCATTTT. It translates to CASSLRGWRNQPQHF. The genes are TRBV27 and TRBJ1-5; D is ambiguous. The CDR3 contains 15 residues. Trimming took 2 bases from V and 4 from J, leaving 12 bases between them. Germline loops: CDR1 MNHEY, CDR2 SMNVEV (reference sequence).

The gene calls are TRBV4-3 and TRBJ2-7; 7 nucleotides align to TRBD2. Germline CDR1 reads LGHNA; CDR2 reads YSLEER. The CDR3 totals 16 residues. Trimming at V came to 3 bases and at J to 6 bases, leaving 14 bases not matched to a gene. CDR3 DNA: TGCGCCAGCAGCCAGGGGCCAGGGCGGGAGTACAGCGAGCAGTACTTC. Amino acids: CASSQGPGREYSEQYF.

The rearrangement uses TRBV7-9 and TRBJ2-1; TRBD1 agrees at 9 bases. CDR3 length: 13 residues. Germline V gene lookup returns CDR1 SEHNR and CDR2 FQNEAQ (reference sequence). V shed 4 bases, J shed 8 bases, and the junction held 3 bases outside the gene matches. The CDR3 protein is CASSSRQGDEQFF. The DNA of the CDR3 is TGTGCCAGCAGCTCACGACAGGGGGATGAGCAGTTCTTC. Full variable domain (rest looked up from reference TRBV7-9 and TRBJ2-1): DTGVSQNPRHKITKRGQNVTFRCDPISEHNRLYWYRQTLGQGPEFLTYFQNEAQLEKSRLLSDRFSAERPKGSFSTLEIQRTEQGDSAMYLCASSSRQGDEQFFGPGTRLTVL.

This chain links TRBV5-1 with TRBJ2-3; D tentatively fits TRBD1 or TRBD2 (6 bases each). Trimming removed 2 bases from V and 0 bases from J, with 13 bases in between. Per the germline V gene, CDR1 is SGHRS and CDR2 is YFSETQ. The CDR3 spans 16 residues. CDR3 DNA: TGCGCCAGCAGCTTAAACGGGGGCCTTAGCACAGATACGCAGTATTTT. It is translated as CASSLNGGLSTDTQYF. Complete variable domain (other parts from reference TRBV5-1 and TRBJ2-3): KAGVTQTPRYLIKTRGQQVTLSCSPISGHRSVSWYQQTPGQGLQFLFEYFSETQRNKGNFPGRFSGRQFSNSRSEMNVSTLELGDSALYLCASSLNGGLSTDTQYFGPGTRLTVL.

The rearrangement links TRBV28 to TRBJ1-1, with TRBD1 matching 7 bases. Per germline, CDR1 MDHEN and CDR2 SYDVKM. The CDR3 totals 14 residues. V dropped 3 bases and J dropped 4; count of bases not matched to a gene: 5. The CDR3 protein is CASSFLDRATEAFF. The CDR3 DNA sequence: TGTGCCAGCAGTTTTTTAGACAGGGCCACTGAAGCTTTCTTT.